This T cell receptor beta chain originates from a study of blood T cell repertoires in COVID-19. Whole-study context: The United States, Italy and Spain provided the acute and convalescent COVID-19 samples. T cells, B-cell-depleted T cells, or PBMCs provided the cDNA or gDNA that served as material.

As handled by the study authors: From reference gene primer amplification, estimates of nucleated cell counts were derived. Data came from immunoSEQ multiplex PCR; TCRdb stores just in-frame clones and leaves some out. V and J calls and clone size are those listed in that table; D and trimming were worked out from the DNA. Altogether about 71,000 clones are present, around 86% being singletons, with the ten largest covering approximately 1.9%. This CDR3 contains 20 residues. The chain joins TRBV21-1 to TRBJ2-3; the D call TRBD2 from the table was never checked on the DNA. TRBV21-1 is classified as a pseudogene. The receptor comes from a man between 25 and 39 years old with acute or convalescent COVID-19. The material sequenced was peripheral blood. The CDR3 DNA reads TGTGCCAGCAGCACAGTCCCGACTAGCGGGGGGACAGCCTACACAGATACGCAGTATTTT. Translated, it gives CASSTVPTSGGTAYTDTQYF.